Sequencing of this TCR beta chain was carried out in a study of STAT5B mutations in CD4+ large granular lymphocyte leukemia. CDR3 length equals 16 residues. After removal of 5 bases from V and 0 bases from J, the junction contained 4 bases not matched to a gene. The germline CDR1 and CDR2 sequences are SGHNT and YENEEA. Assay used: immunoSEQ multiplex PCR; TCRdb lists only in-frame clones, some missing. The data show 23,000 or so clones, less than 80% seen once. Study-wide results and limits: Approximately 25% of private leukemic clonotypes occurred rarely in other patients' non-leukemic repertoires. Data were not HLA-matched across samples. 8/27 top patient clones versus 2/35 control clones were TRBV06-family. Patient CD4-sorted repertoires stayed more clonal than healthy ones after leukemic-clone removal.

As concerns this clone: Antigen specificity is unknown.

Material: CD4+ T cells from blood buffy coats. The chain carries TRBV11-3 and TRBJ2-1, with 10 bases aligning to TRBD1. The receptor comes from a human donor in good health. The CDR3, as DNA: TGTGCCAGCAGCCCAGGGACAGGGGACTCCTACAATGAGCAGTTCTTC. Amino acid sequence: CASSPGTGDSYNEQFF.